This TCR beta chain comes out of a study of shared clonotypes between healthy human individuals. In the original analysis: ImmunoSEQ junction-only sequences lacked quality scores, so their filtering differed. TCRdb's table, derived via immunoSEQ multiplex PCR, lists solely in-frame clones and lacks some. V and J calls and clone size are copied from that table; D and trimming were computed from the DNA. The sample lists 2 million to 2.5 million clones, approximately 90% occurring once. Findings of the study overall: An anticipated effect of sequencing depth on clonotype sharing among donors was recognized.

A remark on this clone: Its antigen is undetermined.

Healthy HIV-negative adults with no recent acute infections or vaccinations were recruited as donors. In germline, CDR1 is SGDLS, CDR2 YYNGEE. There are 15 residues in the CDR3. Trimming left V 3 bases short and J 6 bases short, with 16 bases between. The chain recombines TRBV9 with TRBJ2-1; D call uncertain. What was sequenced was naive CD4+ T cells from PBMCs. Sample subset: CD45RA+ positively selected. This receptor was identified in a man aged 18-30 years in good health. Some clones in this sample may be carry-over from other donors' samples. CDR3 residues: CASSDTPFLGNEQFF. CDR3 DNA: TGTGCCAGCAGCGATACTCCCTTTTTGGGCAATGAGCAGTTCTTC.